These T cell receptor beta chains were read from a single sample in a study of somatic mutations in cytotoxic T cells in rheumatoid arthritis. Repertoires were generated with immunoSEQ multiplex PCR, while TCRdb's copy carries only in-frame clones and drops some. This sample has under 20,000 clones, with around 80% found just once. Sequenced sample: CD8+ T cells sorted from blood. These TCRs come from an adult with rheumatoid arthritis. The CDR3 runs from the conserved cysteine through the conserved F or W. Fields, in order: J gene, D gene, clone size, V gene, CDR3 protein, CDR3 DNA. D genes are given only for firm matches. Size tells how often a clone was seen (once, few, many) or the class of an expanded clone, and some rows leave it out.

J: TRBJ1-1; D: NA; size: NA; V: TRBV27; CDR3: CASSLIGTEAFF; DNA: TGTGCCAGCAGTTTAATCGGGACTGAAGCTTTCTTT
J: TRBJ2-7; D: NA; size: once; V: TRBV4-1; CDR3: CASSQEGGRGRFTGREQYF; DNA: TGCGCCAGCAGCCAAGAGGGCGGACGGGGCAGATTTACGGGGAGGGAGCAGTACTTC
J: TRBJ2-7; D: TRBD2; size: NA; V: TRBV5-6; CDR3: CASSLVLAGGYEQYF; DNA: TGTGCCAGCAGCTTGGTACTAGCGGGGGGGTACGAGCAGTACTTC
J: TRBJ1-2; D: NA; size: NA; V: TRBV6-6; CDR3: CASSYKSGEGYGYTF; DNA: TGTGCCAGCAGTTACAAGTCAGGGGAGGGCTATGGCTACACCTTC
J: TRBJ1-1; D: TRBD1; size: NA; V: TRBV7-3; CDR3: CASSPGQGATEAFF; DNA: TGTGCCAGCAGCCCGGGACAGGGGGCGACTGAAGCTTTCTTT
J: TRBJ2-2; D: NA; size: few; V: TRBV7-9; CDR3: CASTQRKGNTGELFF; DNA: TGTGCCAGCACTCAACGAAAGGGAAACACCGGGGAGCTGTTTTTT
J: TRBJ2-1; D: TRBD1; size: NA; V: TRBV5-1; CDR3: CASSFPGTGHNEQFF; DNA: TGCGCCAGCAGCTTCCCCGGGACAGGGCACAATGAGCAGTTCTTC
J: TRBJ1-3; D: NA; size: NA; V: TRBV15; CDR3: CATSRDRPGLSGNTIYF; DNA: TGTGCCACCAGCAGAGATCGTCCCGGACTCTCGGGAAACACCATATATTTT
J: TRBJ2-1; D: TRBD2; size: NA; V: TRBV5-4; CDR3: CASSSSLAGGTNEQFF; DNA: TGTGCCAGCAGCTCATCTCTAGCGGGGGGAACCAATGAGCAGTTCTTC
J: TRBJ2-7; D: NA; size: NA; V: TRBV19; CDR3: CASSGLQVFPKREQYF; DNA: TGTGCCAGTAGTGGGTTGCAGGTTTTTCCCAAACGGGAGCAGTACTTC
J: TRBJ2-1; D: TRBD2; size: NA; V: TRBV14; CDR3: CASSQSGGAFSHNEQFF; DNA: TGTGCCAGCAGCCAAAGCGGGGGGGCCTTTAGCCACAATGAGCAGTTCTTC
J: TRBJ2-6; D: NA; size: NA; V: TRBV27; CDR3: CASSLLFSGTGANVLTF; DNA: TGTGCCAGCAGTTTATTATTCTCAGGGACGGGGGCCAACGTCCTGACTTTC
J: TRBJ2-1; D: TRBD2; size: NA; V: TRBV5-4; CDR3: CASSLGASGGYNEQFF; DNA: TGTGCCAGCAGCTTGGGAGCTAGCGGGGGGTACAATGAGCAGTTCTTC
J: TRBJ2-6; D: NA; size: NA; V: TRBV9; CDR3: CASSPEGAGTGANVLTF; DNA: TGTGCCAGCAGCCCAGAGGGAGCGGGCACTGGGGCCAACGTCCTGACTTTC
J: TRBJ2-1; D: NA; size: NA; V: TRBV4-1; CDR3: CASSQVGRAGPYPKSTIF; DNA: TGCGCCAGCAGCCAAGTCGGGCGGGCGGGTCCCTACCCAAAGAGTACCATCTTC
J: TRBJ1-2; D: NA; size: NA; V: TRBV27; CDR3: CASSWRGHNYGYTF; DNA: TGTGCCAGCAGTTGGAGGGGACACAACTATGGCTACACCTTC
J: TRBJ2-7; D: TRBD1; size: few; V: TRBV7-9; CDR3: CASGTGPAEQYF; DNA: TGTGCCAGCGGGACAGGGCCCGCCGAGCAGTACTTC
J: TRBJ1-1; D: NA; size: NA; V: TRBV10-1; CDR3: CASSYTPGTEAFF; DNA: TGCGCCAGCAGTTACACCCCGGGCACTGAAGCTTTCTTT
J: TRBJ2-5; D: TRBD2; size: few; V: TRBV15; CDR3: CASGGYAGETQYF; DNA: TGTGCCTCGGGGGGGTACGCTGGAGAGACCCAGTACTTC
J: TRBJ2-7; D: NA; size: NA; V: TRBV19; CDR3: CASSMRSREYEQYF; DNA: TGTGCCAGTAGTATGAGATCCAGGGAATACGAGCAGTACTTC
J: TRBJ1-5; D: NA; size: NA; V: TRBV5-1; CDR3: CASSLVPGSNQPQHF; DNA: TGCGCCAGCAGCTTGGTCCCGGGTAGCAATCAGCCCCAGCATTTT
J: TRBJ2-3; D: NA; size: NA; V: TRBV5-6; CDR3: CASSFGPGGPDTQYF; DNA: TGTGCCAGCAGCTTTGGGCCCGGGGGCCCAGATACGCAGTATTTT
J: TRBJ1-5; D: TRBD1; size: NA; V: TRBV11-3; CDR3: CASRSTGVSNQPQHF; DNA: TGTGCCAGCAGGTCGACAGGGGTAAGCAATCAGCCCCAGCATTTT
J: TRBJ2-7; D: TRBD2; size: NA; V: TRBV10-3; CDR3: CAISESKGTSGGYYEQYF; DNA: TGTGCCATCAGTGAGTCGAAAGGGACTAGCGGGGGCTACTACGAGCAGTACTTC
J: TRBJ2-7; D: TRBD1; size: NA; V: TRBV18; CDR3: CASSQPGQGGFEQYF; DNA: TGTGCCAGCTCACAACCAGGACAGGGGGGGTTCGAGCAGTACTTC
J: TRBJ2-7; D: TRBD1; size: NA; V: TRBV19; CDR3: CATRQGQYEQYF; DNA: TGTGCCACCCGACAGGGCCAATACGAGCAGTACTTC
J: TRBJ1-3; D: NA; size: NA; V: TRBV6-6; CDR3: CASSLELAGNTIYF; DNA: TGTGCCAGCAGCCTAGAGTTAGCCGGAAACACCATATATTTT
J: TRBJ1-1; D: TRBD1; size: few; V: TRBV28; CDR3: CASSLQGAPAEAFF; DNA: TGTGCCAGCAGTTTACAGGGGGCCCCTGCTGAAGCTTTCTTT
J: TRBJ2-5; D: NA; size: NA; V: TRBV11-1; CDR3: CASSLRRQSQETQYF; DNA: TGTGCCAGCAGCTTAAGGAGGCAGAGCCAAGAGACCCAGTACTTC
J: TRBJ2-7; D: NA; size: NA; V: TRBV27; CDR3: CASSYRDTSYEQYF; DNA: TGTGCCAGCAGTTATCGGGACACCTCCTACGAGCAGTACTTC
J: TRBJ1-4; D: TRBD1; size: NA; V: TRBV5-5; CDR3: CASSWGQGGEKLFF; DNA: TGTGCCAGCAGCTGGGGACAGGGGGGCGAAAAACTGTTTTTT
J: TRBJ1-4; D: TRBD1; size: NA; V: TRBV15; CDR3: CATSREMTGGNEKLFF; DNA: TGTGCCACCAGCAGAGAAATGACAGGGGGTAATGAAAAACTGTTTTTT
J: TRBJ2-5; D: NA; size: NA; V: TRBV10-3; CDR3: CAISEIGGETQYF; DNA: TGTGCCATCAGTGAGATAGGAGGGGAGACCCAGTACTTC
J: TRBJ2-1; D: TRBD2; size: NA; V: TRBV28; CDR3: CASSSGTSDYNEQFF; DNA: TGTGCCAGCAGTTCCGGGACTAGCGACTACAATGAGCAGTTCTTC
J: TRBJ1-1; D: TRBD1; size: few; V: TRBV6-5; CDR3: CASSPTGTVNTEAFF; DNA: TGTGCCAGCAGTCCTACCGGGACAGTGAACACTGAAGCTTTCTTT
J: TRBJ2-7; D: TRBD2; size: NA; V: TRBV6-5; CDR3: CASRSGGGNEQYF; DNA: TGTGCCAGCAGGAGCGGGGGGGGGAACGAGCAGTACTTC
J: TRBJ1-1; D: TRBD1; size: NA; V: TRBV9; CDR3: CASSAPDRSTEAFF; DNA: TGTGCCAGCAGCGCGCCGGACAGGTCCACTGAAGCTTTCTTT
J: TRBJ2-2; D: NA; size: NA; V: TRBV7-9; CDR3: CASSPFGQTGELFF; DNA: TGTGCCAGCAGCCCCTTTGGCCAGACCGGGGAGCTGTTTTTT
J: TRBJ2-4; D: NA; size: NA; V: TRBV6-1; CDR3: CASSALWAVGKNIQYF; DNA: TGTGCCAGCAGTGCCTTATGGGCGGTGGGCAAAAACATTCAGTACTTC
J: TRBJ1-6; D: NA; size: NA; V: TRBV4-1; CDR3: CASSPGQGRPLHF; DNA: TGCGCCAGCAGCCCTGGCCAGGGACGGCCCCTCCACTTT
J: TRBJ2-7; D: TRBD2; size: NA; V: TRBV7-3; CDR3: CASSLAGGSYEQYF; DNA: TGTGCCAGCAGCTTAGCGGGGGGATCCTACGAGCAGTACTTC
J: TRBJ1-1; D: TRBD1; size: NA; V: TRBV27; CDR3: CASSPDHRDRGRSTEAFF; DNA: TGTGCCAGCAGTCCGGACCACCGGGACAGGGGGCGAAGCACTGAAGCTTTCTTT
J: TRBJ1-2; D: TRBD1; size: NA; V: TRBV10-3; CDR3: CAISEPGDSFFGYTF; DNA: TGTGCCATCAGTGAGCCAGGGGACAGTTTCTTCGGCTACACCTTC
J: TRBJ1-3; D: NA; size: NA; V: TRBV9; CDR3: CASSPPGSTNTIYF; DNA: TGTGCCAGCAGCCCCCCGGGATCCACGAACACCATATATTTT
J: TRBJ1-1; D: NA; size: few; V: TRBV5-6; CDR3: CASSAGGNTEAFF; DNA: TGTGCCAGCAGCGCTGGGGGGAACACTGAAGCTTTCTTT
J: TRBJ2-3; D: NA; size: once; V: TRBV5-4; CDR3: CASSPYRGTDTQYF; DNA: TGTGCCAGCAGCCCTTATCGGGGCACAGATACGCAGTATTTT
J: TRBJ2-5; D: NA; size: once; V: TRBV11-2; CDR3: CASSLSRSPLVETQYF; DNA: TGTGCCAGCAGCTTAAGTAGGAGCCCCCTGGTAGAGACCCAGTACTTC
J: TRBJ2-5; D: NA; size: NA; V: TRBV5-4; CDR3: CASSNDRSLETQYF; DNA: TGTGCCAGCAGTAACGACAGGAGTTTGGAGACCCAGTACTTC
J: TRBJ1-2; D: NA; size: NA; V: TRBV11-2; CDR3: CASSSSQNYGYTF; DNA: TGTGCCAGCAGCTCTTCTCAAAACTATGGCTACACCTTC
J: TRBJ2-7; D: NA; size: NA; V: TRBV20-1; CDR3: CSAHRTYEQYF; DNA: TGCAGTGCACATAGAACCTACGAGCAGTACTTC